This T cell receptor beta chain was sequenced for a study of T cell responses to AZD1222 COVID-19 vaccine. Germline CDR1 LNHDA, CDR2 SQIVND (reference sequence). V lost 5 bases and J lost 3, with 19 bases in between. CDR3 size: 16 residues. Only in-frame clones appear in the TCRdb table, and some are missing; sequencing was by immunoSEQ multiplex PCR. The sample has 240,000 or so clones, 90% to 95% seen once. This rearrangement joins TRBV19 to TRBJ1-2, with D perhaps TRBD1 (6 bases). This TCR was recovered from an adult in good health. Specimen: peripheral blood, collected on day 0 of AZD1222 vaccination. The CDR3 region is CASSFNPRGVDYGYTF. CDR3 nucleotides: TGTGCCAGTAGTTTCAACCCCAGGGGCGTCGACTATGGCTACACCTTC.